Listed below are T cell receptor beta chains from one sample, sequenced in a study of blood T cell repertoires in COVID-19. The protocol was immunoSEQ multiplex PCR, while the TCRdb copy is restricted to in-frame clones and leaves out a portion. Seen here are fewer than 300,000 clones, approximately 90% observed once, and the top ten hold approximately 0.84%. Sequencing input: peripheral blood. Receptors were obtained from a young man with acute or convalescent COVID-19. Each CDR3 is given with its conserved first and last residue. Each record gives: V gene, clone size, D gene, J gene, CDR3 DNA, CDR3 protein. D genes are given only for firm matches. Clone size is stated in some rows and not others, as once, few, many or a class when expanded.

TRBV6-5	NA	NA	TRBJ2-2	TGTGCCACCGGCGGACAGTCGAACACCGGGGAGCTGTTTTTT	CATGGQSNTGELFF
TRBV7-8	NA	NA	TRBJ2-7	TGTGCCAGCAGCTTAGGGGGGGATTCCTACGAGCAGTACTTC	CASSLGGDSYEQYF
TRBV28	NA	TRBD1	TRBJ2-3	TGTGCCAGCAGTTCCCGAAACACCCTCACAGGGGTCGCGGTAGATACGCAGTATTTT	CASSSRNTLTGVAVDTQYF
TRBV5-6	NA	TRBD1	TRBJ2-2	TGTGCCAGCAGCTCGCTCGGGACAGGGCTGGCCGGGGAGCTGTTTTTT	CASSSLGTGLAGELFF
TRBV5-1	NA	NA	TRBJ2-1	TGCGCCAGCAGCACGGGACAATATTACAATGAGCAGTTCTTC	CASSTGQYYNEQFF
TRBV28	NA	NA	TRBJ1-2	TGTGCCAGCAGTTTCGTGACAGCTAACTATGGCTACACCTTC	CASSFVTANYGYTF
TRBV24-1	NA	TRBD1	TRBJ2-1	TGTGCCACCAGTGAAGCAGGGGGCCAGGTCAATGAGCAGTTCTTC	CATSEAGGQVNEQFF
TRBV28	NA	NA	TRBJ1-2	TGTGCCAGCAGCAGAATAACAGGGACGGCCTATGGCTACACCTTC	CASSRITGTAYGYTF
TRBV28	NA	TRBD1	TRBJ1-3	TGTGCCAGCCAACCTTCAGGGGGGACCGGAAACACCATATATTTT	CASQPSGGTGNTIYF
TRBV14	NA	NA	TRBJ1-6	TGTGCCAGCAGCCAAGAAGGGAGGGCTAATTCACCCCTCCACTTT	CASSQEGRANSPLHF
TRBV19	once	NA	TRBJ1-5	TGTGCCAGTAGTGCGGGGAACCAGCCCCAGCATTTT	CASSAGNQPQHF
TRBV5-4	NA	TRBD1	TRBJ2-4	TGTGCCAGCAGCGCGGGGACAGGGGAGGTCAGAGACATTCAGTACTTC	CASSAGTGEVRDIQYF
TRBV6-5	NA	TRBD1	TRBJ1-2	TGTGCCAGCAGTTCGACAGGGGGCGCGGAAGGCTACACCTTC	CASSSTGGAEGYTF
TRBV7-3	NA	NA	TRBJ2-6	TGTGCCAGCAGCTTGCAGGTCACTGGGGCCAACGTCCTGACTTTC	CASSLQVTGANVLTF
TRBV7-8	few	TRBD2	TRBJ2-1	TGTGCCAGCAGCCTATACTCACTAGCGGGACCCTACAATGAGCAGTTCTTC	CASSLYSLAGPYNEQFF
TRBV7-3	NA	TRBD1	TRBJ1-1	TGTGCCAGCAGCTTCCCCAGGACAGGAATAAAACCCACGGGGTTCGGGACTGAAGCTTTCTTT	CASSFPRTGIKPTGFGTEAFF